This TCR beta chain was sequenced during a study of shared clonotypes between healthy human individuals. In the study overall: Each donor contributed plates that comprised three CD4 naive, three CD4 memory, two CD8 naive and one CD8 memory.

Naive CD8 cells comprised CD45RO-negative, CCR7-positively selected cells, excluding terminally differentiated effector memory CD45RA+ cells. Using immunoSEQ multiplex PCR, the repertoire was profiled, and TCRdb retains in-frame clones only, with some absent. The sample records 500,000 to 700,000 clones, 85% to 95% being singletons. CDR1 MDHEN and CDR2 SYDVKM come from the germline V gene. Trimming cost V 10 bases and J 6 bases; bases outside gene matches: 17. This CDR3 region has 16 residues. The receptor was derived from a woman aged 30 to 39 in good health. The chain carries TRBV28 and TRBJ2-2, with 7 bases identical to TRBD2. Sequences were obtained from naive CD8+ T cells sorted from blood. CDR3 protein: CATRSLGEGRSGELFF. The CDR3 DNA reads TGTGCCACCCGCAGCCTGGGGGAGGGTCGATCCGGGGAGCTGTTTTTT.